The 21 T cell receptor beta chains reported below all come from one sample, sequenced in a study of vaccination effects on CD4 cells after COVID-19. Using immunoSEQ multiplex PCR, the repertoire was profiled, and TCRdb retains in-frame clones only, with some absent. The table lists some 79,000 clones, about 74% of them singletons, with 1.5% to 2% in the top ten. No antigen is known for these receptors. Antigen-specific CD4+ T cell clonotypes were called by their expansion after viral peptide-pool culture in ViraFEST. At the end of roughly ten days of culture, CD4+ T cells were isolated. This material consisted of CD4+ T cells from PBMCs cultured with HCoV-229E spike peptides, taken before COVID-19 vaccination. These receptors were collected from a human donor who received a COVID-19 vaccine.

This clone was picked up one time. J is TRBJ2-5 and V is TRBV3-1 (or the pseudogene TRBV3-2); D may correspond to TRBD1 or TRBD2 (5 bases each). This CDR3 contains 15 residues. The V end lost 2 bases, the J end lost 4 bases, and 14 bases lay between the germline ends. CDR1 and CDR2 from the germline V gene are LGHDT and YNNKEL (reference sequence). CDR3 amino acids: CASSQRGPRGETQYF. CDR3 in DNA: TGTGCCAGCAGCCAAAGGGGCCCGAGGGGAGAGACCCAGTACTTC.

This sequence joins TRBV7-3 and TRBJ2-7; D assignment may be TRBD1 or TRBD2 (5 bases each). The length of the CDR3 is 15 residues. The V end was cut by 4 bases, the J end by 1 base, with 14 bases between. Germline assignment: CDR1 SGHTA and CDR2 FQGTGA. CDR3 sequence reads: CASSSGTRNSYEQYV. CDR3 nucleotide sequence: TGTGCCAGCAGCTCCGGGACGCGAAATTCCTACGAGCAGTACGTC.

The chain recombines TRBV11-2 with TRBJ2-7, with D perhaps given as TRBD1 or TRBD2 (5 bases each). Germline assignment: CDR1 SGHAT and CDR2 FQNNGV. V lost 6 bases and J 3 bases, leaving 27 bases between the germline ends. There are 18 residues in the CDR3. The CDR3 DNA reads TGTGCCAGCAGTGGGGAGATGGGGGTATATTCTAGTTTCTACGAGCAGTACGTC. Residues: CASSGEMGVYSSFYEQYV.

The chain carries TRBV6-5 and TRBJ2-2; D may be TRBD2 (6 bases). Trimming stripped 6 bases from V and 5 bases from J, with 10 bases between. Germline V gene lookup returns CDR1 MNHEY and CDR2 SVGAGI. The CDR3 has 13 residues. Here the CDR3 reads CASRPGDTGELFF. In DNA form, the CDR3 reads TGTGCCAGCAGACCGGGGGATACCGGGGAGCTGTTTTTT.

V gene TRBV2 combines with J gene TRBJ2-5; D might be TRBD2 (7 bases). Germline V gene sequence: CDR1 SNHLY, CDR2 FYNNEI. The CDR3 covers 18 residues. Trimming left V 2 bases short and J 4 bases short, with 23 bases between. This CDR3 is CASSERRGGANRRETQYF. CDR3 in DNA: TGTGCCAGCAGTGAACGGAGGGGGGGAGCGAACCGGAGAGAGACCCAGTACTTC.

The CDR3 region has the DNA TGTGCCAGCAGCGACGGGGCAGGAGGAACGCAGTATTTT. Protein sequence: CASSDGAGGTQYF. The V gene is TRBV7-2, the J gene TRBJ2-3; D may be TRBD1 or TRBD2 (5 bases each). The CDR3 covers 13 residues. CDR1 is SGHTA and CDR2 is FQGNSA in the germline V gene. Trimming cost V 5 bases and J 9 bases, with 15 bases left between them.

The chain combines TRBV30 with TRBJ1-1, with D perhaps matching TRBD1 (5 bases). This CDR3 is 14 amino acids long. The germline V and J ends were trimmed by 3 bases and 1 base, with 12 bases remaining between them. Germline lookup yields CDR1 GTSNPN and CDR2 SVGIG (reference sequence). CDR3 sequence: CAWRTPGTNTEAFF. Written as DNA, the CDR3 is TGTGCCTGGAGGACCCCCGGGACGAACACTGAAGCTTTCTTT.

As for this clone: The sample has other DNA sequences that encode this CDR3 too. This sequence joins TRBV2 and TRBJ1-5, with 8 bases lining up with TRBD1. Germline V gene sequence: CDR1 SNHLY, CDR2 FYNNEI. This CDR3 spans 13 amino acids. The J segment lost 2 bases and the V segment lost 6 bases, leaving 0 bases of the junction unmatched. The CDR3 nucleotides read TGTGCCAGCAGGGGACAGGGCAATCAGCCCCAGCATTTT. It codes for CASRGQGNQPQHF.

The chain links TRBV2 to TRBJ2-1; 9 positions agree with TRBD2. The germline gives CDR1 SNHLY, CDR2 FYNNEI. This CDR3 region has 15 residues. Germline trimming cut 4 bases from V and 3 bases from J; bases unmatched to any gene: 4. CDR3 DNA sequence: TGTGCCAGCAGTGGAGCGGGGGGCATCTACAATGAGCAGTTCTTC. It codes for CASSGAGGIYNEQFF.

The CDR3 here is CASSQDLGESYGYTF. The CDR3, as DNA: TGTGCCAGCAGCCAAGATCTTGGGGAGAGCTATGGCTACACCTTC. The genes are TRBV3-1 (or the pseudogene TRBV3-2) and TRBJ1-2; D is ambiguous. CDR1 and CDR2 (germline): LGHDT, YNNKEL (reference sequence). The V and J ends lost 0 bases and 4 bases respectively, with 12 bases between them. This CDR3 is 15 amino acids long.

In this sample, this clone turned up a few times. In DNA form, the CDR3 reads TGTGCCAGCAGCTTAGGTGTCTCCGGGGAGCTGTTTTTT. Translating it yields CASSLGVSGELFF. V is TRBV11-3 and J is TRBJ2-2; D unresolved. Germline V gene sequence: CDR1 SGHNT, CDR2 YENEEA. This CDR3 spans 13 amino acids. The V end was cut by 1 base, the J end by 6 bases, with 6 bases between.

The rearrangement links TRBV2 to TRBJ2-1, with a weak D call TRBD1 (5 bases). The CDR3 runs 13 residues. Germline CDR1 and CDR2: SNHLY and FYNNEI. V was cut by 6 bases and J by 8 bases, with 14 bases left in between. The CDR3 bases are TGTGCCAGCAGAAATACAGGTCTCCATGAGCAGTTCTTC. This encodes CASRNTGLHEQFF.

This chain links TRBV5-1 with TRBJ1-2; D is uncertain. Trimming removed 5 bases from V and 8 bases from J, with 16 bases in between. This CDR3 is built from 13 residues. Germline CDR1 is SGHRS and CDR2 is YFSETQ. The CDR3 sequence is CASSSGVGPGYTF. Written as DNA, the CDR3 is TGCGCCAGCAGTTCGGGTGTAGGTCCGGGCTACACCTTC.

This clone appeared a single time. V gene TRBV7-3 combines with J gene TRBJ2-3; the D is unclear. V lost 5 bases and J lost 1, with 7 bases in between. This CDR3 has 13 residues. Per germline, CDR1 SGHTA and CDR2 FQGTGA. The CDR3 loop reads CASSRKGTDTQYF. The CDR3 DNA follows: TGTGCCAGCAGCCGGAAGGGCACAGATACGCAGTATTTT. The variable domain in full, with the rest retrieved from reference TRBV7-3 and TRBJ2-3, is GAGVSQTPSNKVTEKGKYVELRCDPISGHTALYWYRQSLGQGPEFLIYFQGTGAADDSGLPNDRFFAVRPEGSVSTLKIQRTERGDSAVYLCASSRKGTDTQYFGPGTRLTVL.

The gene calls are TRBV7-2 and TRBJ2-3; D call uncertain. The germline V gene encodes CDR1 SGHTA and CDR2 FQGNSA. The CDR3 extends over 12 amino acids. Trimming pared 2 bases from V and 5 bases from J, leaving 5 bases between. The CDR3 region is CASSLNRDTQYF. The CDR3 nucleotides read TGTGCCAGCAGCTTAAATCGAGATACGCAGTATTTT.

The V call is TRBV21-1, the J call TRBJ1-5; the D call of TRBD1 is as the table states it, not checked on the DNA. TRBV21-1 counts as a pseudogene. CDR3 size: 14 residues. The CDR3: CASSKATANQPQHF. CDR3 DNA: TGTGCCAGCAGCAAAGCGACAGCTAATCAGCCCCAGCATTTT.

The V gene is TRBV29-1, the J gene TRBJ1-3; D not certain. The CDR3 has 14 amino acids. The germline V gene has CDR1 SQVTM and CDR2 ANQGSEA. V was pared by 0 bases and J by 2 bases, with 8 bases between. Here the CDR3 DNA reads TGCAGCGTTGAAGACATAGGAGCTGGAAACACCATATATTTT. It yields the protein CSVEDIGAGNTIYF.

The CDR3, as DNA: TGTGCCTGGAGTCGGGCAGGGGGGCTCGCTAATGAAAAACTGTTTTTT. Residues: CAWSRAGGLANEKLFF. The chain employs TRBV30 and TRBJ1-4, with 7 nucleotides matching TRBD1. With 2 bases clipped from V and 3 bases from J, the junction kept 9 bases outside the gene matches. The V gene's germline CDR1 is GTSNPN and CDR2 SVGIG (reference sequence). The CDR3 is 16 residues long.

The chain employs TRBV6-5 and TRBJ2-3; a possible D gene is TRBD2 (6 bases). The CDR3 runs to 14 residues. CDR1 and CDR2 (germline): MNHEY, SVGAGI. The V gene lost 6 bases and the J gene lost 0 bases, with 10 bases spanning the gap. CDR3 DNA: TGTGCCAGCAGGGCGGGGCCTAGCACAGATACGCAGTATTTT. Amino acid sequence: CASRAGPSTDTQYF.

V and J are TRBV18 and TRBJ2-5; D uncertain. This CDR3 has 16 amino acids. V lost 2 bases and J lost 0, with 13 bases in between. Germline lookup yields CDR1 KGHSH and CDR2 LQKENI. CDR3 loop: CASSPRARGYQETQYF. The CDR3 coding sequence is TGTGCCAGCTCACCAAGAGCTAGAGGCTACCAAGAGACCCAGTACTTC.

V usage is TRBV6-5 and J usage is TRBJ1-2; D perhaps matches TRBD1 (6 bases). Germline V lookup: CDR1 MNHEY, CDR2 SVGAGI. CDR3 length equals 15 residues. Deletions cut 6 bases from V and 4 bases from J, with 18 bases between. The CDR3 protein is CASSPKTGFGYGYTF. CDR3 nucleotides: TGTGCCAGCAGCCCAAAGACAGGTTTCGGCTATGGCTACACCTTC.